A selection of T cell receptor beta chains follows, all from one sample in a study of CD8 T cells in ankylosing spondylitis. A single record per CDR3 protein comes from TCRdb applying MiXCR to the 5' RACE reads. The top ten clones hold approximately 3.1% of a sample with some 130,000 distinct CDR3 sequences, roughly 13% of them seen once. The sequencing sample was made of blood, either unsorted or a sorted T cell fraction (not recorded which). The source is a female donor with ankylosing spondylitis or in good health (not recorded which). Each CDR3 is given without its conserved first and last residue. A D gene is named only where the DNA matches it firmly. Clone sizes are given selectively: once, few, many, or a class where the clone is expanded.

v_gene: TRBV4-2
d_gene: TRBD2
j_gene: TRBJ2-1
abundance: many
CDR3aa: ASSPLAGPGGNEQF

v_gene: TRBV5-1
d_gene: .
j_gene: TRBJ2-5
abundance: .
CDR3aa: ASSAGTPRRETQY

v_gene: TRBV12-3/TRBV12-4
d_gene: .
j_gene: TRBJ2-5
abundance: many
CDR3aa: ASRPTGTGETQY

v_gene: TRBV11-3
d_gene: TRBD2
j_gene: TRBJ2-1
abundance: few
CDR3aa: ASGGLAGYNEQF

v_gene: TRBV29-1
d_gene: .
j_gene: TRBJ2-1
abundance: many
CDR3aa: SVAQASYNEQF

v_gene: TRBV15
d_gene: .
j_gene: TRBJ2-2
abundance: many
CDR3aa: ATSTDYGRGELF

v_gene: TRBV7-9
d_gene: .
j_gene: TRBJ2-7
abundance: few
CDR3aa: ASGGGYNEQY

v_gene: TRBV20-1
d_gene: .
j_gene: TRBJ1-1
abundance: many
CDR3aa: SALTSNTEAF

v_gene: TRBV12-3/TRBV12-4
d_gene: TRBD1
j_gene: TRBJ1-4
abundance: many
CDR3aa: ASRTGTGNEKLF

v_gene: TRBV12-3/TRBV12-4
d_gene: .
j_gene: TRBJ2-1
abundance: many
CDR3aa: ASSPGGRNEQF

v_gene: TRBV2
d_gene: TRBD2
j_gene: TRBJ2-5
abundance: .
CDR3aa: ASIVLAGETQY

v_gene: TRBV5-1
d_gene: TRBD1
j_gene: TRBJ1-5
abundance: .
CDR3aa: ASSLGAGGVNQPQH

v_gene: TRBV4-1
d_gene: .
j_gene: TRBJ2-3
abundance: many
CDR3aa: ASSHVADTQY

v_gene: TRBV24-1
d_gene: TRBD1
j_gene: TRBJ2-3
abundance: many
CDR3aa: ATSDSPGTGARMTDTQY

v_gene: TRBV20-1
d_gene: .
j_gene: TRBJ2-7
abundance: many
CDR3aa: SASPPTDSYEQY

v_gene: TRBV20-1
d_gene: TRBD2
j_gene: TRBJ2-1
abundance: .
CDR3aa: SARGPQSGRVSYNEQF

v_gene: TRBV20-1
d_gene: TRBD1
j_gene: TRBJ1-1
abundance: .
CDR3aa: SARAHGTGRTVEAF

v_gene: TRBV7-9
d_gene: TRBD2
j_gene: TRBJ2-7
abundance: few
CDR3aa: ASSPIAGGAYEQY

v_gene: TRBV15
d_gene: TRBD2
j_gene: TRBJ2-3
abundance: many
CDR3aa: ATSRDLAGGTDTQY

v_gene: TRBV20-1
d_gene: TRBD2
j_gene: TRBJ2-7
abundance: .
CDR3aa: SARAPSGAYEQY

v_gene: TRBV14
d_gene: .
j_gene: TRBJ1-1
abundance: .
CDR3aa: ASSQGGRLSEAF

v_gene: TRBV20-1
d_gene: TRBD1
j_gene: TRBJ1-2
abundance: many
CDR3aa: SALTGENYGYT

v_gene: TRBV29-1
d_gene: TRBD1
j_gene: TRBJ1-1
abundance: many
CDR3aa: SVANRGPGTEAF

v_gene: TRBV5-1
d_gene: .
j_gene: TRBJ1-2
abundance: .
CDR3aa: ASSLVPLFQGGRSIDGYT

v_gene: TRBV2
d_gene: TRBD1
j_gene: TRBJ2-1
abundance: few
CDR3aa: ASRPRTGVNDEQF

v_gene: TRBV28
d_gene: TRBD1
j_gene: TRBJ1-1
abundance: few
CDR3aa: ASSAHDRGNTEAF

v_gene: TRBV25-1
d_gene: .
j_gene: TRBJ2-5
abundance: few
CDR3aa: ASSDGIEETQY

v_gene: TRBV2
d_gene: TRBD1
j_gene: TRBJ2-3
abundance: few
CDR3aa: ASNAQGNTDTQY

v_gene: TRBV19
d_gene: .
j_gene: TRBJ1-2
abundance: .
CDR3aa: ASSGRIGYT

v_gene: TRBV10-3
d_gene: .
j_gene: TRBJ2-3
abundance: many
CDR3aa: AIRAGGAGTDTQY

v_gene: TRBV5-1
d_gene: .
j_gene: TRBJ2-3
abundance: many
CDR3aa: ASSGEVWGDGTDTQY

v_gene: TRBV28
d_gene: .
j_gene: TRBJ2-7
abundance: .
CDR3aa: ASSLSGGSSYEQY

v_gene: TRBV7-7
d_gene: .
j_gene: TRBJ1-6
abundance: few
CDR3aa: ASSLRALPRVPLH

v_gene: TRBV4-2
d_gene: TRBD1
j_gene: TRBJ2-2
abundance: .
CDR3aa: ASSPQGSGELF

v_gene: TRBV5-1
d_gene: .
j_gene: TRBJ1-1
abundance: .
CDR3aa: ASSLVPGDRSAEAF

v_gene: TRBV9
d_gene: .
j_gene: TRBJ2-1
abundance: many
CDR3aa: ASSVPDSYNEQF

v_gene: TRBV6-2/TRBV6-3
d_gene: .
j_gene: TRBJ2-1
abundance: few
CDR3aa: ASRTAGEQF

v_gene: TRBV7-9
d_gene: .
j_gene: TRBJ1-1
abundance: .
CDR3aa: ASRLLGANTEAF

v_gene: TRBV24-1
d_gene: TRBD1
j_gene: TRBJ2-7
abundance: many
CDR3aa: ATSQTGGNHYEQY

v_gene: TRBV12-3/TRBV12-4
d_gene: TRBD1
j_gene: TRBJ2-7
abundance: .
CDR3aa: ASRPQGTGGWGEQY

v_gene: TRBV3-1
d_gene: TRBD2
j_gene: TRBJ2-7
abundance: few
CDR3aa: ASSQGWTSGGHEQY

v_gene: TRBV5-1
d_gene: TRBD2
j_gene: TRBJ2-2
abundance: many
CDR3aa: ASKGLADTGELF

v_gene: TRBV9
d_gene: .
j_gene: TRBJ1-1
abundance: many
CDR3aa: ASEAGAGTAEAF

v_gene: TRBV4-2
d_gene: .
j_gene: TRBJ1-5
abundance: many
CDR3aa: ASSQDKGRPKH

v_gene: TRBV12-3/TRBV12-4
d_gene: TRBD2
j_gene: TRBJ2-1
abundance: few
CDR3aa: ASSLLAGDLPGQF

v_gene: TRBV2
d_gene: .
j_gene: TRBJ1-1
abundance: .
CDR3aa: ASRGDGETEAF

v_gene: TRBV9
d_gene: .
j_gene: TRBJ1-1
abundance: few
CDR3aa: ASSVAVAGGDTEAF

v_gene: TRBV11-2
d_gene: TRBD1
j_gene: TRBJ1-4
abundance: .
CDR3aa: ASSFTGVREKLF

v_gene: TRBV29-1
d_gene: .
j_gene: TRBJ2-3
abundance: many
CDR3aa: SVVARSSTDTQY

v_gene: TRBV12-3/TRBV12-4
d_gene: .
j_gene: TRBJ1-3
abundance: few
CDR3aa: ASSLTGSGNTIY

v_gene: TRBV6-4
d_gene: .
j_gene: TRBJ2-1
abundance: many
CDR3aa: ASTVRDEQF